The 19 T cell receptor beta chains below were found in one sample sequenced in a study of T cell responses to AZD1222 COVID-19 vaccine. Produced via immunoSEQ multiplex PCR; TCRdb's table is partial and in-frame only. The sample holds around 69,000 clones, roughly 90% seen once. Source: peripheral blood, taken on day 0 of AZD1222 vaccination. These TCRs come from an adult in good health.

This sequence joins TRBV7-8 and TRBJ2-1; 10 nucleotides match TRBD2. The length of the CDR3 is 15 residues. J lost 5 bases, V lost 2 bases, and 3 bases had no gene match. From germline, CDR1 is SGHVS and CDR2 FQNEAQ. Here the CDR3 DNA reads TGTGCCAGCAGCTTAAAGCGGGAGGGTCACAATGAGCAGTTCTTC. The encoded protein is CASSLKREGHNEQFF.

The chain recombines TRBV24-1 with TRBJ2-2; possibly TRBD1 for D (5 bases). V dropped 5 bases and J dropped 7 bases, with 7 bases sitting between them. CDR1 is KGHDR and CDR2 is SFDVKD in the germline V gene. The CDR3 has 12 amino acids. The CDR3 nucleotides read TGTGCCACCAGTGCCAGGGACGGGGAGCTGTTTTTT. Translation: CATSARDGELFF.

CDR3: CASSPARATNEKLFF. The CDR3, as DNA: TGCGCCAGCAGCCCAGCTCGCGCAACTAATGAAAAACTGTTTTTT. This chain links TRBV5-1 with TRBJ1-4; D unclear. The germline V gene encodes CDR1 SGHRS and CDR2 YFSETQ. V lost 4 bases and J 0 bases, leaving 10 bases between the germline ends. The CDR3 sequence is 15 residues long. Variable domain in full (rest from reference TRBV5-1 and TRBJ1-4): KAGVTQTPRYLIKTRGQQVTLSCSPISGHRSVSWYQQTPGQGLQFLFEYFSETQRNKGNFPGRFSGRQFSNSRSEMNVSTLELGDSALYLCASSPARATNEKLFFGSGTQLSVL.

In its sample, this clone was seen once. The chain couples TRBV5-1 to TRBJ2-1; 14 positions match TRBD2. V lost 6 bases to trimming and J lost 5 bases; unmatched junction nucleotides: 4. CDR3 length equals 15 residues. Germline V gives CDR1 SGHRS, CDR2 YFSETQ. This CDR3 is CASNGLAGGNNEQFF. The DNA for the CDR3 is TGCGCCAGCAACGGACTAGCGGGGGGAAACAATGAGCAGTTCTTC.

The chain uses TRBV5-1 and TRBJ2-7; D may be TRBD1 or TRBD2 (5 bases each). Germline V gives CDR1 SGHRS, CDR2 YFSETQ. The CDR3 runs to 15 residues. Trimming removed 0 bases from V and 2 bases from J, with 12 bases in between. This CDR3 is CASSLDLGPPYEQYF. DNA of the CDR3: TGCGCCAGCAGCTTGGATCTGGGACCCCCCTACGAGCAGTACTTC.

This rearrangement joins TRBV5-1 to TRBJ1-6; tentatively, D is TRBD1 (6 bases). This CDR3 has 15 residues. Germline loops: CDR1 SGHRS, CDR2 YFSETQ. The V end lost 0 bases, the J end lost 7 bases, and 11 bases lay between the germline ends. In DNA form, the CDR3 reads TGCGCCAGCAGCTTGGATCCAGGGGTCAATTCACCCCTCCACTTT. This codes for CASSLDPGVNSPLHF.

This chain uses TRBV15 with TRBJ1-2; tentatively, D is TRBD1 (5 bases). Germline values: CDR1 LNHNV, CDR2 YYDKDF (reference sequence). With 0 bases removed from V and 8 bases from J, the gap between germline ends came to 13 bases. The CDR3 consists of 14 residues. CDR3 region: CATSRDLGPSGYTF. The CDR3 DNA reads as TGTGCCACCAGCAGAGATTTGGGGCCCTCGGGCTACACCTTC. Full variable domain (rest looked up from reference TRBV15 and TRBJ1-2): DAMVIQNPRYQVTQFGKPVTLSCSQTLNHNVMYWYQQKSSQAPKLLFHYYDKDFNNEADTPDNFQSRRPNTSFCFLDIRSPGLGDTAMYLCATSRDLGPSGYTFGSGTRLTVV.

The rearrangement links TRBV3-1 (or the pseudogene TRBV3-2) to TRBJ1-6; TRBD1 is a possible D gene (6 bases). V was clipped by 4 bases and J by 10 bases, with 17 bases between them. The CDR3 length is 15 residues. Germline CDR1 reads LGHDT; CDR2 reads YNNKEL (reference sequence). CDR3 loop: CASSPSQGSLSPLHF. CDR3 sequence (DNA): TGTGCCAGCAGCCCGTCACAGGGTTCGTTGTCACCCCTCCACTTT.

The chain couples TRBV18 to TRBJ1-5, with a weak D call TRBD1 (5 bases). Looked up from germline, CDR1 is KGHSH and CDR2 is LQKENI. With 6 bases removed from V and 5 bases from J, the gap between germline ends came to 11 bases. The CDR3 covers 13 residues. The CDR3, as DNA: TGTGCCAGCTCCTGGGGCCCCTATCAGCCCCAGCATTTT. This encodes CASSWGPYQPQHF.

V gene TRBV9 combines with J gene TRBJ1-3, with 7 bases lining up with TRBD1. The CDR3 sequence is 14 residues long. Germline-derived CDR1 and CDR2 are SGDLS and YYNGEE. Losses at the gene ends were 3 bases for V and 4 bases for J; bases not matched to a gene: 4. CDR3 protein: CASSGQGVGNTIYF. The CDR3 nucleotides are TGTGCCAGCAGCGGACAGGGTGTGGGAAACACCATATATTTT. Variable domain in full (rest from reference TRBV9 and TRBJ1-3): DSGVTQTPKHLITATGQRVTLRCSPRSGDLSVYWYQQSLDQGLQFLIQYYNGEERAKGNILERFSAQQFPDLHSELNLSSLELGDSALYFCASSGQGVGNTIYFGEGSWLTVV.

The V gene is TRBV18, the J gene TRBJ1-6; 9 nucleotides match TRBD1. Germline V gene sequence: CDR1 KGHSH, CDR2 LQKENI. Trimming at V came to 3 bases and at J to 14 bases, leaving 8 bases not matched to a gene. This CDR3 region has 14 residues. The CDR3 is CASSPGTGPATLHF. The CDR3 region has the DNA TGTGCCAGCTCACCTGGGACAGGGCCAGCGACCCTCCACTTT.

In its sample, this clone was seen once. The chain joins TRBV30 to TRBJ2-7; D is ambiguous. This CDR3 contains 13 residues. With 5 bases removed from V and 4 bases from J, the gap between germline ends came to 15 bases. Looked up from germline, CDR1 is GTSNPN and CDR2 is SVGIG (reference sequence). CDR3 residues: CAWSPLDLYEQYF. The CDR3 DNA reads TGTGCCTGGTCTCCCCTGGACCTTTACGAGCAGTACTTC. Full variable domain (missing parts from reference TRBV30 and TRBJ2-7): SQTIHQWPATLVQPVGSPLSLECTVEGTSNPNLYWYRQAAGRGLQLLFYSVGIGQISSEVPQNLSASRPQDRQFILSSKKLLLSDSGFYLCAWSPLDLYEQYFGPGTRLTVT.

The rearrangement links TRBV5-8 to TRBJ2-5, with D possibly matching TRBD1 (6 bases). The CDR3 extends over 14 amino acids. The V end was cut by 3 bases, the J end by 0 bases, with 9 bases between. CDR1 SGHTS and CDR2 YDEGEE come from the germline V gene. Here the CDR3 DNA reads TGTGCCAGCAGCTCCGGACAGAACCAAGAGACCCAGTACTTC. It translates to CASSSGQNQETQYF.

The rearrangement uses TRBV29-1 and TRBJ2-2; 9 nucleotides match TRBD2. Looked up from germline, CDR1 is SQVTM and CDR2 is ANQGSEA. CDR3 size: 14 residues. With V trimmed by 7 bases and J by 6 bases, 9 bases remained unmatched. CDR3 region: CSAWAAGGSGELFF. The DNA for the CDR3 is TGCAGCGCCTGGGCAGCGGGAGGTTCCGGGGAGCTGTTTTTT.

The chain links TRBV18 to TRBJ1-2; perhaps TRBD1 as D (5 bases). Germline CDR1 reads KGHSH; CDR2 reads LQKENI. This CDR3 has 13 amino acids. V was pared by 6 bases and J by 3 bases, with 11 bases between. The DNA for the CDR3 is TGTGCCAGCTCGGTACAGGATCACTATGGCTACACCTTC. Translated: CASSVQDHYGYTF.

The V gene is TRBV28, the J gene TRBJ1-1; D gene ambiguous. CDR1 is MDHEN, CDR2 SYDVKM, per germline. Trimming stripped 4 bases from V and 4 bases from J, with 13 bases between. This CDR3 is 14 amino acids long. This CDR3 is CASSSNSKSTEAFF. CDR3 nucleotides: TGTGCCAGCAGTTCTAACAGTAAGAGCACTGAAGCTTTCTTT.

V is TRBV18 and J is TRBJ2-7; 7 bases line up with TRBD1. Germline lookup yields CDR1 KGHSH and CDR2 LQKENI. The V and J ends lost 8 bases and 3 bases, in that order; junction bases with no gene match: 13. The CDR3 runs to 15 residues. The CDR3 sequence is CASTPEAGGFYEQYF. As DNA, the CDR3 is TGTGCCAGCACTCCCGAGGCAGGGGGATTCTACGAGCAGTACTTC. Looking up the rest from reference TRBV18 and TRBJ2-7 gives the full variable domain: NAGVMQNPRHLVRRRGQEARLRCSPMKGHSHVYWYRQLPEEGLKFMVYLQKENIIDESGMPKERFSAEFPKEGPSILRIQQVVRGDSAAYFCASTPEAGGFYEQYFGPGTRLTVT.

The chain employs TRBV9 and TRBJ2-2; TRBD2 aligns across 14 bases. The trim removed 4 bases at V and 5 bases at J, leaving 4 bases unmatched. The CDR3 is 16 residues long. In germline, CDR1 is SGDLS, CDR2 YYNGEE. The CDR3: CASSFGTSGRTGELFF. CDR3 nucleotides: TGTGCCAGCAGCTTCGGGACTAGCGGGAGAACCGGGGAGCTGTTTTTT.

This chain joins TRBV28 and TRBJ2-1; D gene unclear. The CDR3 spans 13 residues. V was trimmed by 8 bases and J by 1 base, leaving 9 bases between them. CDR1 and CDR2 (germline): MDHEN, SYDVKM. The CDR3 spells CASHRISYNEQFF. CDR3 DNA sequence: TGTGCCAGCCACCGAATTTCCTACAATGAGCAGTTCTTC.